This section outlines one T cell receptor (beta chain) sequence together with its context. Its antigen is unidentified. The data were produced by immunoSEQ multiplex PCR, yet TCRdb's version contains in-frame clones alone and is incomplete. The repertoire holds around 99,000 clones, with approximately 90% as singletons. Germline V gene sequence: CDR1 MDHEN, CDR2 SYDVKM. The CDR3 spans 12 residues. The ends lost 7 bases at V and 5 bases at J; junction bases unmatched: 5. This entry comes from a study of T cell responses to AZD1222 COVID-19 vaccine. Study-wide points: Dominant at 160-218 and 743-854, vaccine-associated CD4 TCRs also spanned spike.

V usage is TRBV28 and J usage is TRBJ2-7, with TRBD2 matching over 7 bases. The TCR comes from an adult who received the AZD1222 COVID-19 vaccine. Sequencing was performed on peripheral blood, taken 28 days after the second AZD1222 dose. The CDR3 nucleotides read TGTGCCAGCACCCCTGGGGGGGACGAGCAGTACTTC. Translated, it gives CASTPGGDEQYF.